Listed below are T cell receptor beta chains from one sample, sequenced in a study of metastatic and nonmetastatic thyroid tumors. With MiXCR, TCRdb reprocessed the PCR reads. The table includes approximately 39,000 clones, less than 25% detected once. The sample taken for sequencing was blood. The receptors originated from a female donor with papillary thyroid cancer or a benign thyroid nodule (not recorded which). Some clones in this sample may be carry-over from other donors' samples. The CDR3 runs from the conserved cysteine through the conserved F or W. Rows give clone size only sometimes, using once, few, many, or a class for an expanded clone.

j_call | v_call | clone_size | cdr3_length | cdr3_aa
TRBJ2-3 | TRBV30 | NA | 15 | CAWSALAGVTDTQYF
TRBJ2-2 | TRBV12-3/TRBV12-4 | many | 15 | CASSLGSGSTGELFF
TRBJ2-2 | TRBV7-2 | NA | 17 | CASSLRLVDQGTGELFF
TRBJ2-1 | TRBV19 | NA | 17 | CASSRPWTSGKYNEQFF
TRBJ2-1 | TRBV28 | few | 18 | CASSLLNLAGVAYNEQFF
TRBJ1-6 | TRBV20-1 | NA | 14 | CSARDAGGDSPLHF
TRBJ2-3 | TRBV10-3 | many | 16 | CAISGGTSGRTDTQYF
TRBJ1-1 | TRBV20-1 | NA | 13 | CSARGLAGTEAFF
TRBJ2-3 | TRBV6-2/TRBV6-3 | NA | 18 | CASSYPTGGPTSTDTQYF
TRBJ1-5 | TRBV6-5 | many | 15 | CASSYSRGFNQPQHF
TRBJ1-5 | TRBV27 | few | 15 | CASSVSRKGGQPQHF
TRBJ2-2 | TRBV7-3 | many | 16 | CASSSTSGSRTGELFF
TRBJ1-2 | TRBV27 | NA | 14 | CASSYLGPRDGYTF
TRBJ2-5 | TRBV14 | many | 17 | CASSQYGTGGFQETQYF
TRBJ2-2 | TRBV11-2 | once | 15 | CASSLMWNGAGELFF
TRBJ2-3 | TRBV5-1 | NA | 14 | CASSLGQVADTQYF
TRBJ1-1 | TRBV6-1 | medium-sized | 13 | CASRNLLRTEAFF
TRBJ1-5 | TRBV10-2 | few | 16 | CASSDSYRGPDQPQHF
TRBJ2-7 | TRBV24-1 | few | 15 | CATSPLTVSSYEQYF
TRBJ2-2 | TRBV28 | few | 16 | CASRPVEVANTWELFF
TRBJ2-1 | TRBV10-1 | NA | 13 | CASSARSGNEQSF
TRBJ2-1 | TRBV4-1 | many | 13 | CASSRGGLLEQFF
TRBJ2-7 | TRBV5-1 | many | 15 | CASSSSGGSSYEQYF
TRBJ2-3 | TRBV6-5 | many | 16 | CASSYSGGGPSDTQYF